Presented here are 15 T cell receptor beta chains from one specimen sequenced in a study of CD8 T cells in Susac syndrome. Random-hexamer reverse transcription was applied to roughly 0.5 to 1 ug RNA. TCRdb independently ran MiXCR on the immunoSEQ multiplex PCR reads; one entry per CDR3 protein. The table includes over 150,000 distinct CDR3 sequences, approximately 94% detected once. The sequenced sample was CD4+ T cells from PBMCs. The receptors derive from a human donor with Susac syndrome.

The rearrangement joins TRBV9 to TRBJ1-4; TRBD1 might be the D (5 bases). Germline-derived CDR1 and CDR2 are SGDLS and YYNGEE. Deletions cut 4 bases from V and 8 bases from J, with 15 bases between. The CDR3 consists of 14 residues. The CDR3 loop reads CASSRQSRNEKLFF. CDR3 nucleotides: TGTGCCAGCAGCAGACAGTCGCGAAACGAAAAACTGTTTTTT.

CDR3 sequence reads: CSVVGPDQETQYF. DNA of the CDR3: TGCAGCGTTGTTGGTCCGGATCAAGAGACCCAGTACTTC. This rearrangement joins TRBV29-1 to TRBJ2-5; D remains ambiguous. CDR3 length equals 13 residues. V lost 4 bases and J 2 bases, leaving 11 bases between the germline ends. Germline V gene lookup returns CDR1 SQVTM and CDR2 ANQGSEA.

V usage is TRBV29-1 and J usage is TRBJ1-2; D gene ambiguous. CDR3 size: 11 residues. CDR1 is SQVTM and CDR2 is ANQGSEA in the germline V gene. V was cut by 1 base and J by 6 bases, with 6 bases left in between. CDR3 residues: CSVEGEDGYTF. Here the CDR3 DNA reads TGCAGCGTTGAAGGAGAGGATGGCTACACCTTC.

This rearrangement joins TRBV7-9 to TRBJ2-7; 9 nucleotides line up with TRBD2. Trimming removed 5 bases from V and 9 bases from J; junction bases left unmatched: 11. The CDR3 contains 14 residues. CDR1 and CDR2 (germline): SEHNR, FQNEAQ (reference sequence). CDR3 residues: CASSAGGTIGGQYF. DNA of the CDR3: TGTGCCAGCAGCGCGGGAGGGACTATTGGCGGGCAGTACTTC.

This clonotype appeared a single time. The CDR3 reads CASSQDPPRRWETQYF. The CDR3 region has the DNA TGTGCCAGCAGCCAAGATCCGCCGAGACGATGGGAGACCCAGTACTTC. This chain joins TRBV14 and TRBJ2-5; D gene ambiguous. Germline V gives CDR1 SGHDN, CDR2 FVKESK. The V and J ends lost 0 bases and 5 bases respectively, with 16 bases between them. The CDR3 has 16 residues.

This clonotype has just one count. For the CDR3, the DNA is TGTGCCAGCAGTTACCCAACTGCTCGGAGGTACAATGAGCAGTTCTTC. Protein product: CASSYPTARRYNEQFF. The V and J genes are TRBV6-6 and TRBJ2-1; weak D call: TRBD2 (5 bases). V dropped 2 bases and J dropped 4 bases, with 15 bases sitting between them. This CDR3 is built from 16 residues. Germline CDR1 MNHNY, CDR2 SVGAGI (reference sequence).

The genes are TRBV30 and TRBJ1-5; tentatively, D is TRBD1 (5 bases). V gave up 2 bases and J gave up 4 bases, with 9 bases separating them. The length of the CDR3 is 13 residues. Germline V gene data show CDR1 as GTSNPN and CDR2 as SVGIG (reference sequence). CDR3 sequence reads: CAWSTAGNQPQHF. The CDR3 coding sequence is TGTGCCTGGAGTACGGCAGGGAATCAGCCCCAGCATTTT.

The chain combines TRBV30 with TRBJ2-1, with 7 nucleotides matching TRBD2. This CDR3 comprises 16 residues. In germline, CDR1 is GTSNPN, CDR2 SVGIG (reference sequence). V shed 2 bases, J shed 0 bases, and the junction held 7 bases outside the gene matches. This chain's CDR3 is CAWSIGLGSSYNEQFF. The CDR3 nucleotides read TGTGCCTGGAGTATAGGACTAGGTAGCTCCTACAATGAGCAGTTCTTC.

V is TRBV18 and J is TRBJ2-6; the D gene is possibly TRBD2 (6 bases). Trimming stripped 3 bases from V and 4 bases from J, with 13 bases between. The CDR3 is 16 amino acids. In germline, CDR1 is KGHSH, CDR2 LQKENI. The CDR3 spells CASSPTAGTGANVLTF. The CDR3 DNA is TGTGCCAGCTCACCGACCGCGGGGACCGGGGCCAACGTCCTGACTTTC.

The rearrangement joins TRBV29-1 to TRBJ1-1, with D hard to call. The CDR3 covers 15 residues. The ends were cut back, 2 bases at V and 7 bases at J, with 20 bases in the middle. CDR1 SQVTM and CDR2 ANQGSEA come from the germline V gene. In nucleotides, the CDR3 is TGCAGCGTTGAAACTAGGGCAGGTCGAGCAGGTGAAGCTTTCTTT. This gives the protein CSVETRAGRAGEAFF.

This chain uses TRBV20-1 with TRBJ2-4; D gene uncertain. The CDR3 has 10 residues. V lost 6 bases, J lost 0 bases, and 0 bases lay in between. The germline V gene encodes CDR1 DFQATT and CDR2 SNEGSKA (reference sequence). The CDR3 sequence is CSAAKNIQYF. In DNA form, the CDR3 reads TGCAGTGCAGCCAAAAACATTCAGTACTTC.

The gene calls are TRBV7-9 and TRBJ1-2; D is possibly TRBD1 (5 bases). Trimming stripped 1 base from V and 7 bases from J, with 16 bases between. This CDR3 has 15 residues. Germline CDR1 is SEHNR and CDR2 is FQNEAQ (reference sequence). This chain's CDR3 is CASSLVSERGSGYTF. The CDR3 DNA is TGTGCCAGCAGCTTAGTCTCGGAACGGGGGAGTGGCTACACCTTC. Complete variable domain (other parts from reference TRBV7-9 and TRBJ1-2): DTGVSQNPRHKITKRGQNVTFRCDPISEHNRLYWYRQTLGQGPEFLTYFQNEAQLEKSRLLSDRFSAERPKGSFSTLEIQRTEQGDSAMYLCASSLVSERGSGYTFGSGTRLTVV.

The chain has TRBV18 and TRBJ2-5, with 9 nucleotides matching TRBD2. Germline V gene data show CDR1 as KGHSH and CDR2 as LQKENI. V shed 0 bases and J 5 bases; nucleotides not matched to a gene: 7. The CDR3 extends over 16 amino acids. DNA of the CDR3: TGTGCCAGCTCACCACCGGTGCGGGGGGGCCAGGAGACCCAGTACTTC. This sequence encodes CASSPPVRGGQETQYF.

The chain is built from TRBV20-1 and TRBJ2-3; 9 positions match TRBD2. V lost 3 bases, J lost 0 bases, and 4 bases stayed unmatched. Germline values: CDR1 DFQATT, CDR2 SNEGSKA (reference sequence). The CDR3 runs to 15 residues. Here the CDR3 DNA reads TGCAGTGCTAGTGTACTAGCGGGTAGCACAGATACGCAGTATTTT. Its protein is CSASVLAGSTDTQYF.

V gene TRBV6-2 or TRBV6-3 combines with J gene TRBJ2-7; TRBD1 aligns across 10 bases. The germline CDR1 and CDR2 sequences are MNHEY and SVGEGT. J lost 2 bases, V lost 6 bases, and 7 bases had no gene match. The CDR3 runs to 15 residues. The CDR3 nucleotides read TGTGCCAGCAGCTACGCCGGGACAGGGGCCTACGAGCAGTACTTC. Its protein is CASSYAGTGAYEQYF.